Each of the 18 T cell receptor beta chains below was sequenced from the same sample in a study of cytomegalovirus exposure and HLA in healthy donors. The PCR contained 60 Vbeta and 13 Jbeta primers. Sequencing was performed with immunoSEQ multiplex PCR; in TCRdb, only in-frame clones are kept and a portion is missing. The table has roughly 190,000 clones, over 80% seen once. The sequencing sample was made of PBMCs. These receptor sequences come from a man in his forties in good health and CMV-seropositive.

This clone came up once. The chain joins TRBV6-5 to TRBJ1-3, with 7 bases identical to TRBD1. The CDR3 covers 16 residues. V gave up 0 bases and J gave up 0 bases; unmatched junction bases: 2. Germline V lookup: CDR1 MNHEY, CDR2 SVGAGI. Here the CDR3 DNA reads TGTGCCAGCAGTTACTCGGGACAGTACTCTGGAAACACCATATATTTT. Translating it yields CASSYSGQYSGNTIYF.

J is TRBJ1-1 and V is TRBV7-3; D remains unclear. Trimming took off 4 bases at V and 1 base at J, with 10 bases between the two ends. The V gene's germline CDR1 is SGHTA and CDR2 FQGTGA. This CDR3 is 14 amino acids long. CDR3: CASSSGMRNTEAFF. As DNA, the CDR3 is TGTGCCAGCAGCTCCGGGATGAGGAACACTGAAGCTTTCTTT.

This clone was picked up a small number of times. The CDR3 nucleotides are TGTGCCAGCAGCCCAGAAGGTCCGGCCGGAGGAAGGGTTTTCTTT. Translating gives CASSPEGPAGGRVFF. The chain employs TRBV4-2 and TRBJ1-1, with no clear D. V gave up 4 bases and J gave up 13 bases, with 25 bases separating them. This CDR3 has 15 residues. Germline V gene lookup returns CDR1 LGHNA and CDR2 YNFKEQ.

This chain links TRBV19 with TRBJ2-5; D gene uncertain. Per germline, CDR1 LNHDA and CDR2 SQIVND (reference sequence). V shed 6 bases and J shed 1 base, with 15 bases lying between them. The CDR3 totals 15 residues. CDR3: CASSPLGSSQETQYF. In DNA, the CDR3 is TGTGCCAGTAGCCCGTTGGGTAGCTCCCAAGAGACCCAGTACTTC. The entire variable domain, with the rest obtained from reference TRBV19 and TRBJ2-5, is as follows: DGGITQSPKYLFRKEGQNVTLSCEQNLNHDAMYWYRQDPGQGLRLIYYSQIVNDFQKGDIAEGYSVSREKKESFPLTVTSAQKNPTAFYLCASSPLGSSQETQYFGPGTRLLVL.

This sequence joins TRBV5-6 and TRBJ2-1; 7 positions match TRBD2. CDR3 size: 16 residues. CDR1 and CDR2 from the germline V gene are SGHDT and YYEEEE. J was trimmed by 4 bases and V by 6 bases; bases with no gene match: 13. The CDR3 here is CASTTRPSGGYNEQFF. The CDR3 bases are TGTGCCAGCACCACCCGCCCTAGCGGCGGGTACAATGAGCAGTTCTTC.

As to this clone: As the CDR3 is not closed by the conserved phenylalanine or tryptophan, this likely results from a read error. The rearrangement joins TRBV7-9 to TRBJ1-6; 8 nucleotides agree with TRBD1. The J segment lost 5 bases and the V segment lost 5 bases, leaving 2 bases of the junction unmatched. In germline, CDR1 is SEHNR, CDR2 FQNEAQ (reference sequence). The CDR3 runs 14 residues. CDR3 in DNA: TGTGCCAGCAGCACACAGGGGGATAATTCACCCCTCCACCTT. Translation: CASSTQGDNSPLHL.

This sequence joins TRBV7-2 and TRBJ1-2, with TRBD1 identical over 8 bases. This CDR3 has 14 amino acids. The germline V gene has CDR1 SGHTA and CDR2 FQGNSA. Germline trimming cut 5 bases from V and 7 bases from J; bases unmatched to any gene: 9. The CDR3 DNA sequence: TGTGCCAGCAGCCTCCCTGGACAGGGACGTGGCTACACCTTC. Encoded protein: CASSLPGQGRGYTF.

The count of this clone is one. The chain joins TRBV4-1 to TRBJ1-2, with D possibly TRBD1 on 5 matching bases. The germline CDR1 and CDR2 sequences are MGHRA and YSYEKL. This CDR3 spans 14 amino acids. Trimming stripped 0 bases from V and 6 bases from J, with 11 bases between. The chain's CDR3 is CASSQDRVRNGYTF. The CDR3, as DNA: TGCGCCAGCAGCCAAGACAGGGTTAGAAATGGCTACACCTTC.

This chain joins TRBV6-6 and TRBJ1-6; maybe TRBD1 (5 bases). Germline values: CDR1 MNHNY, CDR2 SVGAGI (reference sequence). This CDR3 contains 14 residues. Trimming removed 2 bases from V and 7 bases from J, with 9 bases in between. The CDR3 is CASSYRGSNSPLHF. CDR3 in DNA: TGTGCCAGCAGTTACAGGGGTAGCAATTCACCCCTCCACTTT.

V gene TRBV14 combines with J gene TRBJ1-5; D not certain. The CDR3 length is 14 residues. Looked up from germline, CDR1 is SGHDN and CDR2 is FVKESK. Trimming shortened V by 5 bases and J by 12 bases, and 20 bases separated the two germline ends. CDR3 sequence (DNA): TGTGCCAGCAGCGAGGGCGGAAGGGAGAGTCGCCAGCATTTT. Translated: CASSEGGRESRQHF.

This chain links TRBV5-6 with TRBJ2-7; 8 positions match TRBD1. The germline V gene has CDR1 SGHDT and CDR2 YYEEEE. CDR3 length: 14 amino acids. Unmatched junction bases numbered 13, after V lost 2 bases and J lost 12 bases. CDR3 loop: CASSFNRGTLRAYF. As DNA, the CDR3 is TGTGCCAGCAGCTTCAACAGGGGGACCCTTCGCGCGTACTTC.

This clone was observed a single time. CDR3 sequence reads: CASSRTGWETQYF. As DNA, the CDR3 is TGTGCCAGCTCAAGGACAGGGTGGGAGACCCAGTACTTC. V usage is TRBV18 and J usage is TRBJ2-5, with TRBD1 identical over 8 bases. J was trimmed by 5 bases and V by 5 bases; bases with no gene match: 4. Germline-derived CDR1 and CDR2 are KGHSH and LQKENI. The CDR3 extends over 13 amino acids.

V usage is TRBV19 and J usage is TRBJ2-3; a weak D match, TRBD2 (6 bases). Germline CDR1 and CDR2: LNHDA and SQIVND (reference sequence). The CDR3 is made up of 15 amino acids. The V gene lost 7 bases and the J gene lost 0 bases, with 14 bases spanning the gap. CDR3 sequence: CASTQDGLSTDTQYF. As DNA, the CDR3 is TGTGCCAGTACTCAGGACGGACTAAGCACAGATACGCAGTATTTT.

This rearrangement joins TRBV27 to TRBJ2-7, with D possibly matching TRBD1 (5 bases). V gave up 3 bases and J gave up 3 bases, with 15 bases separating them. CDR1 is MNHEY, CDR2 SMNVEV, per germline (reference sequence). The CDR3 is 15 amino acids. For the CDR3, the DNA is TGTGCCAGCAGTTTTCCCCCCCAAGACAGCTACGAGCAGTACTTC. This sequence encodes CASSFPPQDSYEQYF.

This clone appeared once. The junction departs from germline at one end; a sequencing error may be responsible. The chain combines TRBV5-1 with TRBJ2-2; tentative D call: TRBD2 (6 bases). The CDR3 is 15 amino acids. Germline V gene data show CDR1 as SGHRS and CDR2 as YFSETQ. The CDR3, as DNA: TGCGCCAGCAGCTTTGGGCTAGCGAAAACCGGGGAGCTGTTTTTT. Protein product: CASSFGLAKTGELFF. Complete variable domain (other parts from reference TRBV5-1 and TRBJ2-2): KAGVTQTPRYLIKTRGQQVTLSCSPISGHRSVSWYQQTPGQGLQFLFEYFSETQRNKGNFPGRFSGRQFSNSRSEMNVSTLELGDSALYLCASSFGLAKTGELFFGEGSRLTVL.

The chain carries TRBV5-1 and TRBJ2-3; no reliable D call. Germline values: CDR1 SGHRS, CDR2 YFSETQ. The germline V and J ends were trimmed by 4 bases and 4 bases, with 16 bases remaining between them. The length of the CDR3 is 15 residues. The CDR3 DNA is TGCGCCAGCAGCCCCCGCACCAATCGGGCAGATACGCAGTATTTT. The encoded protein is CASSPRTNRADTQYF.

This clone is a singleton in its sample. V is TRBV10-1 and J is TRBJ2-1; 9 bases line up with TRBD1. V dropped 3 bases and J dropped 8; count of bases not matched to a gene: 5. CDR3 length equals 14 residues. Germline V gene data show CDR1 as WNHNN and CDR2 as SYGVQD (reference sequence). The CDR3 coding sequence is TGCGCCAGCAGTGACTACAGGGGGCGATATGAGCAGTTCTTC. It yields the protein CASSDYRGRYEQFF.

Of note for this clone: A junction boundary mismatches the germline segment, possibly from a read error. V usage is TRBV7-9 and J usage is TRBJ2-5; maybe TRBD2 (5 bases). This CDR3 contains 12 residues. The germline V gene encodes CDR1 SEHNR and CDR2 FQNEAQ (reference sequence). The CDR3 here is CSSSKSGETQYF. The CDR3 coding sequence is TGTTCCAGCAGCAAAAGCGGAGAGACCCAGTACTTC.